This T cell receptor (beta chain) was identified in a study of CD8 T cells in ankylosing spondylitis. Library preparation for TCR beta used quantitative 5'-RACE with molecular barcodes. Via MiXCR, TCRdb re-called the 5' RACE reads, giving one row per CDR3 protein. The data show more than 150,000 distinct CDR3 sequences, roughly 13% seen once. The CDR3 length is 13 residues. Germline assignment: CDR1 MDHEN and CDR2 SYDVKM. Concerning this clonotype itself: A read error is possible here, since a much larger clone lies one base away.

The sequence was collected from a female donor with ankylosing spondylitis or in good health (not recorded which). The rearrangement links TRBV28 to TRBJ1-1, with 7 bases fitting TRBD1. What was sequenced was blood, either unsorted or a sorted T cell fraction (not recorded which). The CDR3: CVSSSTGYTEAFF. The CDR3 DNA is TGTGTCAGCAGCTCGACAGGGTACACTGAAGCTTTCTTT.